A single T cell receptor (beta chain) is shown here with its context. Germline lookup yields CDR1 SGHRS and CDR2 YFSETQ. The J segment lost 0 bases and the V segment lost 0 bases, leaving 7 bases of the junction unmatched. The CDR3 covers 17 residues. These data belong to a study of technical replicates of blood from four donors. Method: immunoSEQ multiplex PCR; TCRdb's copy keeps in-frame clones and lacks some. The table lists 65,000 to 85,000 clones, about nine tenths of them singletons. This receptor was obtained from a human donor in good health. The chain recombines TRBV5-1 with TRBJ2-3; TRBD2 matches at 7 bases. Sequencing used T cells isolated from PBMCs. The CDR3: CASSLGLADSSTDTQYF. CDR3 sequence (DNA): TGCGCCAGCAGCTTGGGACTAGCTGACTCTAGCACAGATACGCAGTATTTT.